The next 29 T cell receptor beta chains were all read from a single sample in a study of T cell repertoires in cytomegalovirus infection. These receptors' antigens are unknown. TCRdb re-called the reads through MiXCR, storing one row per CDR3 protein. The sample lists roughly 160,000 distinct CDR3 sequences; about 20% were seen once. Here the sequenced sample was CD8+ T cells from cultured PBMCs, taken from culture after CMV antigen stimulation. The receptor source for this set is a human donor in good health (CMV status not recorded). Some clones in this sample may be carry-over from other donors' samples.

J is TRBJ2-2 and V is TRBV2; D is ambiguous. Per germline, CDR1 SNHLY and CDR2 FYNNEI. V was shortened by 7 bases and J by 4 bases, with 10 bases between the two germline ends. CDR3 length equals 13 residues. This CDR3 is CASKKKATGELFF. As DNA, the CDR3 is TGTGCCAGCAAAAAGAAGGCCACCGGGGAGCTGTTTTTT.

This clonotype was recorded a few times. The chain has TRBV27 and TRBJ1-1, with D uncertain. V was cut by 4 bases and J by 0 bases, with 15 bases left in between. The CDR3 is 16 amino acids. The germline V gene encodes CDR1 MNHEY and CDR2 SMNVEV (reference sequence). The DNA of the CDR3 is TGTGCCAGCAGTTCTCGGACTCTGGGGATGAACACTGAAGCTTTCTTT. Its protein product is CASSSRTLGMNTEAFF.

As DNA, the CDR3 is TGTGCCAGCAGTGAAGCGGGAGGGTATGGAAACACCATATATTTT. Amino acids: CASSEAGGYGNTIYF. This sequence joins TRBV6-1 and TRBJ1-3; no definite D call. This CDR3 is built from 15 residues. V lost 0 bases, J lost 3 bases, and 9 bases lay in between. Germline V gene sequence: CDR1 MNHNS, CDR2 SASEGT.

V usage is TRBV25-1 and J usage is TRBJ1-2; D ambiguous. The V gene's germline CDR1 is MGHDK and CDR2 SYGVNS. Trimming left V 1 base short and J 4 bases short, with 7 bases between. The CDR3 has 13 residues. CDR3 in amino acids: CASSEFDGYGYTF. For the CDR3, the DNA is TGTGCCAGCAGTGAATTCGACGGCTATGGCTACACCTTC.

The chain has TRBV7-2 and TRBJ1-1; no clear D. V lost 3 bases to trimming and J lost 7 bases, with 9 bases between them. CDR1 and CDR2 from the germline V gene are SGHTA and FQGNSA. The length of the CDR3 is 12 residues. CDR3 in DNA: TGTGCCAGCAGCTTCTGGCTCGATGAAGCTTTCTTT. Its translation is CASSFWLDEAFF.

This clonotype was counted only a few times. V gene TRBV12-3 or TRBV12-4 combines with J gene TRBJ2-7; D is unclear. The CDR3 sequence is 13 residues long. V shed 5 bases and J shed 2 bases, with 10 bases lying between them. CDR3 sequence: CASSPGFTYEQYF. CDR3 nucleotide sequence: TGTGCCAGCAGTCCCGGGTTCACCTACGAGCAGTACTTC.

This clonotype was recorded a few times. V gene TRBV5-1 combines with J gene TRBJ2-1; D gene uncertain. The CDR3 is 15 amino acids. Looked up from germline, CDR1 is SGHRS and CDR2 is YFSETQ. Between the trimmed V and J ends, which lost 4 bases and 0 bases, there was a span of 11 bases. CDR3 bases: TGCGCCAGCAGCCCCCACGACGTCTCCTACAATGAGCAGTTCTTC. Translating it yields CASSPHDVSYNEQFF.

This clonotype was observed a few times. The chain is built from TRBV7-6 and TRBJ2-2, with 10 bases aligning to TRBD1. The CDR3 has 19 amino acids. The V and J ends lost 3 bases and 0 bases, in that order; junction bases with no gene match: 10. CDR1 is SGHVS and CDR2 is FNYEAQ in the germline V gene. CDR3 sequence: CASSFHGDRGYTNTGELFF. CDR3 DNA sequence: TGTGCCAGCAGCTTTCACGGGGACAGGGGCTATACGAACACCGGGGAGCTGTTTTTT. Full variable domain (remainder filled in from reference TRBV7-6 and TRBJ2-2): GAGVSQSPRYKVTKRGQDVALRCDPISGHVSLYWYRQALGQGPEFLTYFNYEAQQDKSGLPNDRFSAERPEGSISTLTIQRTEQRDSAMYRCASSFHGDRGYTNTGELFFGEGSRLTVL.

The chain links TRBV2 to TRBJ2-3; TRBD2 aligns across 9 bases. V gave up 2 bases and J gave up 2 bases; unmatched junction bases: 8. The germline V gene encodes CDR1 SNHLY and CDR2 FYNNEI. This CDR3 contains 17 residues. The CDR3 nucleotides read TGTGCCAGCAGTGAATACGCTAGCGGGGAAAACACAGATACGCAGTATTTT. This sequence encodes CASSEYASGENTDTQYF.

This clonotype was observed a handful of times. This chain connects TRBV6-5 to TRBJ2-3; unclear D gene. Germline values: CDR1 MNHEY, CDR2 SVGAGI. This CDR3 is 16 amino acids long. V lost 0 bases and J 0 bases, leaving 10 bases between the germline ends. The CDR3 here is CASSYSGTASTDTQYF. The CDR3 nucleotides are TGTGCCAGCAGTTACTCCGGTACAGCTAGCACAGATACGCAGTATTTT.

This clonotype showed up many times. The chain recombines TRBV7-2 with TRBJ1-2, with 8 bases identical to TRBD1. V trimming: 5 bases; J trimming: 5 bases; junction bases outside the gene matches: 7. Per the germline V gene, CDR1 is SGHTA and CDR2 is FQGNSA. The CDR3 totals 14 residues. In DNA, the CDR3 is TGTGCCAGCAGCCCAGGACAGGGAGAATATGGCTACACCTTC. Protein: CASSPGQGEYGYTF.

The V call is TRBV30, the J call TRBJ2-7; no firm D call. V gave up 2 bases and J gave up 3 bases, with 5 bases separating them. Germline V gene lookup returns CDR1 GTSNPN and CDR2 SVGIG (reference sequence). CDR3 length: 11 amino acids. The CDR3 here is CAWSLNYEQYF. CDR3 nucleotides: TGTGCCTGGAGTTTAAACTACGAGCAGTACTTC.

The gene calls are TRBV24-1 and TRBJ2-3; D remains ambiguous. This CDR3 is 14 amino acids long. Germline V lookup: CDR1 KGHDR, CDR2 SFDVKD. V was clipped by 2 bases and J by 0 bases, with 5 bases between them. CDR3 loop: CATSDWGSTDTQYF. The CDR3 DNA reads as TGTGCCACCAGTGATTGGGGTAGCACAGATACGCAGTATTTT.

This clonotype has only a few counts. The gene calls are TRBV6-1 and TRBJ2-7; D call uncertain. Germline V gene sequence: CDR1 MNHNS, CDR2 SASEGT. CDR3 length: 15 amino acids. V shed 2 bases and J shed 3 bases, with 14 bases lying between them. For the CDR3, the DNA is TGTGCCAGCAGTGAACGTAATAGGGAAAGCTACGAGCAGTACTTC. This gives the protein CASSERNRESYEQYF.

V usage is TRBV12-3 or TRBV12-4 and J usage is TRBJ2-3, with 8 bases matching TRBD1. V trimming: 6 bases; J trimming: 0 bases; junction bases outside the gene matches: 2. This CDR3 has 14 residues. The CDR3 reads CASSDRGSTDTQYF. The CDR3 DNA follows: TGTGCCAGCAGCGACAGGGGAAGCACAGATACGCAGTATTTT.

This clonotype has more than one count but fewer than ten. V gene TRBV7-2 combines with J gene TRBJ2-1, with TRBD1 matching 9 bases. This CDR3 has 16 amino acids. Germline CDR1 is SGHTA and CDR2 is FQGNSA. V lost 2 bases and J lost 2; bases outside the gene matches: 4. The CDR3 is CASSLRRQGAYNEQFF. The DNA for the CDR3 is TGTGCCAGCAGCTTACGACGACAGGGGGCCTACAATGAGCAGTTCTTC.

The chain is built from TRBV12-3 or TRBV12-4 and TRBJ1-1; 7 bases match TRBD1. The CDR3 has 14 amino acids. The V and J ends lost 1 base and 3 bases, in that order; junction bases with no gene match: 2. CDR3 protein: CASSLEGADTEAFF. CDR3 coding DNA: TGTGCCAGCAGTTTAGAGGGGGCCGACACTGAAGCTTTCTTT.

The genes are TRBV5-6 and TRBJ2-7; D assignment may be TRBD1 or TRBD2 (5 bases each). The germline V gene has CDR1 SGHDT and CDR2 YYEEEE. V lost 4 bases to trimming and J lost 3 bases, with 14 bases between them. The CDR3 has 14 amino acids. The chain's CDR3 is CASSPGTTLYEQYF. In DNA form, the CDR3 reads TGTGCCAGCAGCCCAGGGACCACCCTCTACGAGCAGTACTTC.

J is TRBJ1-5 and V is TRBV7-2, with D perhaps matching TRBD1 (6 bases). Trimming left V 1 base short and J 6 bases short, with 13 bases between. The CDR3 totals 15 residues. Per germline, CDR1 SGHTA and CDR2 FQGNSA. CDR3 amino acids: CASSLVQGAGQPQHF. In DNA, the CDR3 is TGTGCCAGCAGCTTAGTACAGGGTGCCGGTCAGCCCCAGCATTTT.

The V call is TRBV7-2, the J call TRBJ2-5, with D uncertain. V was pared by 5 bases and J by 4 bases, with 23 bases between. The CDR3 extends over 17 amino acids. Germline V gene data show CDR1 as SGHTA and CDR2 as FQGNSA. CDR3 nucleotide sequence: TGTGCCAGCAGCCCGAGCATCGCGGACCGCTGGGGAGAGACCCAGTACTTC. This gives the protein CASSPSIADRWGETQYF. The entire variable domain, with the rest obtained from reference TRBV7-2 and TRBJ2-5, is as follows: GAGVSQSPSNKVTEKGKDVELRCDPISGHTALYWYRQSLGQGLEFLIYFQGNSAPDKSGLPSDRFSAERTGGSVSTLTIQRTQQEDSAVYLCASSPSIADRWGETQYFGPGTRLLVL.

V and J are TRBV12-3 or TRBV12-4 and TRBJ2-4; tentative D call: TRBD2 (7 bases). The CDR3 runs to 16 residues. V was trimmed by 7 bases and J by 3 bases, leaving 19 bases between them. CDR3 nucleotide sequence: TGTGCCAGCACCGGGGGGCCCAGGGAAAACAAAAACATTCAGTACTTC. Protein: CASTGGPRENKNIQYF.

This clonotype was detected many times. The chain employs TRBV2 and TRBJ2-7; 8 bases are a match to TRBD1. The CDR3 runs 17 residues. Losses at the gene ends were 0 bases for V and 3 bases for J; bases not matched to a gene: 10. The V gene's germline CDR1 is SNHLY and CDR2 FYNNEI. CDR3 sequence reads: CASSEAFRDRSHYEQYF. The CDR3 DNA reads as TGTGCCAGCAGTGAAGCGTTCCGGGACAGGTCCCACTACGAGCAGTACTTC. The variable domain in full, completed from reference TRBV2 and TRBJ2-7, reads EPEVTQTPSHQVTQMGQEVILRCVPISNHLYFYWYRQILGQKVEFLVSFYNNEISEKSEIFDDQFSVERPDGSNFTLKIRSTKLEDSAMYFCASSEAFRDRSHYEQYFGPGTRLTVT.

This clonotype was counted ten times or more. The V and J genes are TRBV7-9 and TRBJ2-5; 7 bases fit TRBD1. Unmatched junction bases numbered 13, after V lost 4 bases and J lost 5 bases. Looked up from germline, CDR1 is SEHNR and CDR2 is FQNEAQ (reference sequence). This CDR3 has 16 amino acids. CDR3: CASSWETGTPRETQYF. CDR3 nucleotide sequence: TGTGCCAGCAGCTGGGAGACAGGGACACCGCGGGAGACCCAGTACTTC.

This clonotype came up a few times. The chain uses TRBV6-5 and TRBJ1-2; D not certain. Germline CDR1 reads MNHEY; CDR2 reads SVGAGI. CDR3 length: 15 residues. Trimming cost V 0 bases and J 4 bases, with 12 bases left between them. The CDR3: CASSYSSQSGYGYTF. The CDR3 DNA is TGTGCCAGCAGTTACTCTTCACAGTCAGGCTATGGCTACACCTTC.

This chain joins TRBV6-2 or TRBV6-3 and TRBJ1-2, with TRBD1 as a possible D gene (6 bases). V was shortened by 6 bases and J by 5 bases, with 16 bases between the two germline ends. There are 14 residues in the CDR3. Germline V lookup: CDR1 MNHEY, CDR2 SVGEGT. CDR3 amino acids: CASSPTGTPYGYTF. The CDR3 nucleotides read TGTGCCAGCAGCCCAACCGGGACACCTTATGGCTACACCTTC.

In this sample, this clonotype turned up a few times. The rearrangement links TRBV7-9 to TRBJ1-5; TRBD1 agrees at 7 bases. Germline CDR1 and CDR2: SEHNR and FQNEAQ (reference sequence). The V and J ends lost 5 bases and 2 bases, in that order; junction bases with no gene match: 12. The CDR3 has 17 amino acids. Here the CDR3 DNA reads TGTGCCAGCAGCCCAAGCCCCTCAGGGGGTCGCAATCAGCCCCAGCATTTT. This gives the protein CASSPSPSGGRNQPQHF. Full variable domain (outside the CDR3, taken from reference TRBV7-9 and TRBJ1-5): DTGVSQNPRHKITKRGQNVTFRCDPISEHNRLYWYRQTLGQGPEFLTYFQNEAQLEKSRLLSDRFSAERPKGSFSTLEIQRTEQGDSAMYLCASSPSPSGGRNQPQHFGDGTRLSIL.

There are a few counts of this clonotype. The chain uses TRBV6-6 and TRBJ2-2; 8 bases align to TRBD2. The CDR3 has 15 amino acids. J was trimmed by 3 bases and V by 8 bases; bases with no gene match: 8. Per germline, CDR1 MNHNY and CDR2 SVGAGI (reference sequence). The CDR3 bases are TGTGCCAGCCGGTACGGGAGGGGGGACACCGGGGAGCTGTTTTTT. This gives the protein CASRYGRGDTGELFF.

This clonotype has more than one count but fewer than ten. This chain connects TRBV7-9 to TRBJ1-5, with D tentatively TRBD1 (5 bases). The CDR3 is made up of 13 amino acids. Germline V gene data show CDR1 as SEHNR and CDR2 as FQNEAQ (reference sequence). Trimming removed 1 base at V and 9 bases at J, with 10 bases between. CDR3 protein: CASSLGDAAPQHF. The CDR3, as DNA: TGTGCCAGCAGCTTAGGGGACGCGGCGCCCCAGCATTTT.

This chain uses TRBV20-1 with TRBJ2-2; no clear D. The CDR3 is 12 amino acids. The ends were cut back, 1 base at V and 4 bases at J, with 4 bases in the middle. Germline values: CDR1 DFQATT, CDR2 SNEGSKA (reference sequence). CDR3 in DNA: TGCAGTGCTAGAGGGGGCACCGGGGAGCTGTTTTTT. This gives the protein CSARGGTGELFF.